The source of this T cell receptor (beta chain) is a study of type 1 and type 2 diabetes patients. Amplification started from genomic DNA. The TCR beta CDR3 region was amplified using 30 forward and 13 reverse primers. Via MiXCR, TCRdb re-called the multiplex PCR reads, giving one row per CDR3 protein. The sample shows 250,000 to 300,000 distinct CDR3 sequences, around 47% of them seen only once. In regard to this clonotype: Its antigen is currently unknown.

Overall study findings and caveats: Type 2 diabetes repertoires were more diverse than type 1 diabetes repertoires. Some HECs seen only in T1D might also appear in more T2D or control samples.

V dropped 2 bases and J dropped 4; count of bases not matched to a gene: 7. CDR3 length: 15 residues. Germline CDR1 SGHTA, CDR2 FQGNSA. Donors had no other autoimmune disease or infection in four weeks. This TCR derives from a man younger than 30 with type 2 diabetes. The chain uses TRBV7-2 and TRBJ2-7, with 8 nucleotides matching TRBD2. Specimen: peripheral blood mononuclear cells (PBMCs). This CDR3 reads CASSLRLAGQYEQYF. The CDR3, as DNA: TGTGCCAGCAGCTTACGTTTAGCGGGACAATACGAGCAGTACTTC.